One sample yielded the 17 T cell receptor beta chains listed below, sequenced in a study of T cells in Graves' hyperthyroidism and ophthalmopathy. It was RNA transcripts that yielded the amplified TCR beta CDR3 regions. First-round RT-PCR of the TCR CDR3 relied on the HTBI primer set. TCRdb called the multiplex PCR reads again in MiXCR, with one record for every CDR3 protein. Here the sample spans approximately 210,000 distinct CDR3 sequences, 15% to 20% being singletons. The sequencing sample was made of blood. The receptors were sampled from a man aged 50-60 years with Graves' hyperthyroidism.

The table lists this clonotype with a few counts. CDR3 in DNA: TGCGCCAGCAGCCGCACCCTGGGGGTCACCGGGGAGCTGTTTTTT. Its translation: CASSRTLGVTGELFF. The chain carries TRBV4-3 and TRBJ2-2; either TRBD1 or TRBD2 may fit D (5 bases each). CDR1 LGHNA and CDR2 YSLEER come from the germline V gene. The V end was cut by 4 bases, the J end by 4 bases, with 13 bases between. This CDR3 spans 15 amino acids.

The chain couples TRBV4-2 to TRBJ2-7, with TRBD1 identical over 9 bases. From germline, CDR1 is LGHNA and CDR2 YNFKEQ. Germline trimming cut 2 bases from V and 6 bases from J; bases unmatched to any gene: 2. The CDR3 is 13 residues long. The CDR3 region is CASSQPQGAEQYF. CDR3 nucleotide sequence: TGTGCCAGCAGCCAACCACAGGGGGCCGAGCAGTACTTC.

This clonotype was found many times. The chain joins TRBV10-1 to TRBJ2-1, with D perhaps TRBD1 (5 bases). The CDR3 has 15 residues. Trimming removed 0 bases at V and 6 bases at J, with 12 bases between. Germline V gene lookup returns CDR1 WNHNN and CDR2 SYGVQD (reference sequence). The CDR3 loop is CASSESAGPFNEQFF. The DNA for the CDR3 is TGCGCCAGCAGTGAGTCGGCAGGGCCCTTCAATGAGCAGTTCTTC.

The CDR3 DNA sequence: TGTGCCAGCAGTTACGACGACAGATACGAGCAGTACTTC. Protein product: CASSYDDRYEQYF. The chain joins TRBV28 to TRBJ2-7, with D possibly TRBD1 on 5 matching bases. This CDR3 contains 13 residues. Deletions cut 4 bases from V and 4 bases from J, with 11 bases between. Per germline, CDR1 MDHEN and CDR2 SYDVKM. Supplemented by reference TRBV28 and TRBJ2-7, the full variable domain reads DVKVTQSSRYLVKRTGEKVFLECVQDMDHENMFWYRQDPGLGLRLIYFSYDVKMKEKGDIPEGYSVSREKKERFSLILESASTNQTSMYLCASSYDDRYEQYFGPGTRLTVT.

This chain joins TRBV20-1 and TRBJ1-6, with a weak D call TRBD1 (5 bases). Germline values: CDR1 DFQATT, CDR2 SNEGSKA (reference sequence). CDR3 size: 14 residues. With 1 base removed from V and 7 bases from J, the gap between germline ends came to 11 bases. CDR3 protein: CSARAGWTNSPLHF. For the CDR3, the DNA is TGCAGTGCTAGAGCAGGTTGGACAAATTCACCCCTCCACTTT.

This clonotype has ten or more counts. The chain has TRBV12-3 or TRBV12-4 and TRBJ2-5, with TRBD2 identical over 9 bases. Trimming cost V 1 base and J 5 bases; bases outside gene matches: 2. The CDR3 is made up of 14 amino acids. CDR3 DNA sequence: TGTGCCAGCAGTTTAGGCGGGAGGGCGGAGACCCAGTACTTC. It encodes CASSLGGRAETQYF.

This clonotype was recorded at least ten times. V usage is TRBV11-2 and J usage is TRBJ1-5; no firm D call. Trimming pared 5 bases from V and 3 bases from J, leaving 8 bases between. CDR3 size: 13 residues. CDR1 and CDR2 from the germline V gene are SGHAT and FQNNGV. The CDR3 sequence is CASSLGFNQPQHF. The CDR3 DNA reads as TGTGCCAGCAGCCTTGGGTTCAATCAGCCCCAGCATTTT.

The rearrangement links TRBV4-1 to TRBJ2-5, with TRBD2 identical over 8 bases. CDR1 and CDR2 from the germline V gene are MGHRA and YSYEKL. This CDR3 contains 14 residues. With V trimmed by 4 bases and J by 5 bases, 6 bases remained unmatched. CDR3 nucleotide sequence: TGCGCCAGCAGCCGCAGTAGCGGGAAGGAGACCCAGTACTTC. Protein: CASSRSSGKETQYF.

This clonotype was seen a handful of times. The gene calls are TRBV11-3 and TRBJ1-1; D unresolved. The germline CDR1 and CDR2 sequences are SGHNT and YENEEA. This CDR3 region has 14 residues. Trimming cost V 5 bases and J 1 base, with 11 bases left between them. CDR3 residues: CASSKSHQNTEAFF. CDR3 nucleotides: TGTGCCAGCAGCAAATCACACCAGAACACTGAAGCTTTCTTT.

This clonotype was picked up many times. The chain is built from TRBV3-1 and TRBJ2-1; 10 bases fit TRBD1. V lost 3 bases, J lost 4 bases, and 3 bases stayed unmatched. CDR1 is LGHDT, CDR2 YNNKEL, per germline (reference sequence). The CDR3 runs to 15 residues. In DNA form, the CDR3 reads TGTGCCAGCAGCCATTCGGGACAGGGGTACAATGAGCAGTTCTTC. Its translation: CASSHSGQGYNEQFF.

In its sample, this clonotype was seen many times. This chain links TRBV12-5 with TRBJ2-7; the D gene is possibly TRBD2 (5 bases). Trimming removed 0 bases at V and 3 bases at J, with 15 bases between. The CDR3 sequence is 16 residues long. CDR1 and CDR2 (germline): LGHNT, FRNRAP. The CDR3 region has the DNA TGTGCTAGTGGTTTGGTACTAGGGTACGGCGGCTACGAGCAGTACTTC. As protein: CASGLVLGYGGYEQYF.

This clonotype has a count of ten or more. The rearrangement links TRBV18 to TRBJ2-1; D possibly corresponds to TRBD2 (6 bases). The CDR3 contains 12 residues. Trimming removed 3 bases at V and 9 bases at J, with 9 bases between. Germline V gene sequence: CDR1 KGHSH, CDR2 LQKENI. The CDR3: CASSPQGGEQFF. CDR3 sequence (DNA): TGTGCCAGCTCACCCCAGGGAGGTGAGCAGTTCTTC.

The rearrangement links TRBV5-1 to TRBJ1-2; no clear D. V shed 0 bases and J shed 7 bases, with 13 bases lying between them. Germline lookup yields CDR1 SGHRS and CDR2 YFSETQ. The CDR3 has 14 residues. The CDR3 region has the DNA TGCGCCAGCAGCTTGGAAAGGCCCACATCTGGCTACACCTTC. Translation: CASSLERPTSGYTF.

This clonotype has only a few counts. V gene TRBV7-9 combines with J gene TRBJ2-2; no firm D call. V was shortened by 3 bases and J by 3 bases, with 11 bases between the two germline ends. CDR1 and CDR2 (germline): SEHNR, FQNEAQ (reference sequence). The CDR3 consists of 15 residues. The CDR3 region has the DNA TGTGCCAGCAGCTTGAAGGCTTCGGACACCGGGGAGCTGTTTTTT. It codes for CASSLKASDTGELFF.

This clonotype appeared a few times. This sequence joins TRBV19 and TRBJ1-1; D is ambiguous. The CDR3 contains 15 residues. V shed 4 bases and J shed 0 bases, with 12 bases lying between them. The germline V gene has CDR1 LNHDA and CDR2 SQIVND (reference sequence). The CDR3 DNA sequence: TGTGCCAGTAGTAGCAGACCGATCATGAACACTGAAGCTTTCTTT. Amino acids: CASSSRPIMNTEAFF.

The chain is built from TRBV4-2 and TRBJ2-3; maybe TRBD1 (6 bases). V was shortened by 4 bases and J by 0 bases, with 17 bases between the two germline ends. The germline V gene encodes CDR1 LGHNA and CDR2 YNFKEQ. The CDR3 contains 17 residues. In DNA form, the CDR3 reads TGTGCCAGCAGCCTCGTCATTACAGGGTCTAGCACAGATACGCAGTATTTT. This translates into CASSLVITGSSTDTQYF.

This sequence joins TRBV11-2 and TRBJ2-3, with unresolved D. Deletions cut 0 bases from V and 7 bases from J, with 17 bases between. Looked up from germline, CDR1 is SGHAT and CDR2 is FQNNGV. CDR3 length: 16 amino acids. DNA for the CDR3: TGTGCCAGCAGCTTAGAAGGAGTACCCCCTCACAATACGCAGTATTTT. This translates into CASSLEGVPPHNTQYF.